The source of this T cell receptor (beta chain) is a study of T cell responses to AZD1222 COVID-19 vaccine. Turning to the study itself: Recipients boosted at about 4 weeks or about 12 weeks are pooled. Regarding the study as a whole: There were repertoire samples only from the period after the peak T cell response. In a largely white British group with more females than males, clonal diversity was possibly underestimated. Regions left unmutated in variants are reportedly the target of nearly half of spike-specific TCRs.

The ends were cut back, 3 bases at V and 5 bases at J, with 20 bases in the middle. CDR1 and CDR2 (germline): MDHEN, SYDVKM. This CDR3 has 16 residues. Generated by immunoSEQ multiplex PCR, the TCRdb table keeps only in-frame clones and is missing some. The sample carries 84,000 or so clones, approximately 83% recorded once. Details on this clone: Its matching antigen is unknown.

The rearrangement joins TRBV28 to TRBJ2-7; D may be TRBD1 (6 bases). This TCR was sampled from an adult in good health. Specimen: peripheral blood, collected on day 0 of AZD1222 vaccination. CDR3 bases: TGTGCCAGCAGTTTTTTCCCCTCGGCAGGGGTCGACGAGCAGTACTTC. As protein: CASSFFPSAGVDEQYF.